The source of this TCR beta chain is a study of cytomegalovirus exposure and HLA in healthy donors. On the study more broadly: Most donors, less than 85% of some 400 genotyped, fell in the Caucasian-associated ancestry cluster. Broader study findings: Most observed TCR sequences were rare, whereas some public TCRs were detected in many donors. The number of N-insertions in an Asian-associated ancestry cluster was reportedly below the approximately 700-donor mean in a later analysis.

All donors participated as healthy donors of bone marrow. CDR1 is WSHSY and CDR2 is SAAADI in the germline V gene. V was pared by 6 bases and J by 4 bases, with 8 bases of the junction left unmatched. The CDR3 length is 15 residues. Primers: 60 Vbeta forward and 13 Jbeta reverse. Clones were sequenced by immunoSEQ multiplex PCR, and TCRdb holds only the in-frame ones, with some missing. Among under 200,000 clones listed, 75% to 80% were seen once. This clone has just one count. Its antigen is currently unknown. The rearrangement links TRBV10-2 to TRBJ2-7; TRBD2 matches 11 bases. The sequencing input was PBMCs. The receptor was isolated from a woman aged 40 to 50 in good health and CMV-seronegative. The CDR3 region has the DNA TGCGCCAGCAGAGGTACTAGCGGGGGATTGTACGAGCAGTACTTC. Its translation: CASRGTSGGLYEQYF.